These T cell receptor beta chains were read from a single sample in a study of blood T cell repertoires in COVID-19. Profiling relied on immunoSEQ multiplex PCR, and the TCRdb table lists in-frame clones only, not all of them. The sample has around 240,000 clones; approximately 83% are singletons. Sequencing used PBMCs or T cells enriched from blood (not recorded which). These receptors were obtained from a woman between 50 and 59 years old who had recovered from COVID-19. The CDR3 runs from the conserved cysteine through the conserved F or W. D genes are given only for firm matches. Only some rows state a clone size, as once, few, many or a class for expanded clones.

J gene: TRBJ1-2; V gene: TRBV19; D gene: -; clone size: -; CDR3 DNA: TGTGCCAGTAGTATAGGATCGAGGGACTATGGCTACACCTTC; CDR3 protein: CASSIGSRDYGYTF
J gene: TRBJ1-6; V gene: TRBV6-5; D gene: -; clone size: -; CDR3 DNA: TGTGCCGGAGGGCTTAATTCACCCCTCCACTTT; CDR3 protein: CAGGLNSPLHF
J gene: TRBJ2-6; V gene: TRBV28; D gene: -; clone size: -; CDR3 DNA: TGTGCCAGCAGTTTAGGAGGGGTCGGGGCCAACGTCCTGACTTTC; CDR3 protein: CASSLGGVGANVLTF
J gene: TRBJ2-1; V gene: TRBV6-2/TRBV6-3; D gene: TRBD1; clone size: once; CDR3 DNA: TGTGCCAGCAGTTATCAGGGACAGTACAATGAGCAGTTCTTC; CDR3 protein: CASSYQGQYNEQFF
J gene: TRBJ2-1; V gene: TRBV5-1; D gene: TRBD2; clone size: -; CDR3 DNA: TGCGCCAGTACTGAAGGACTAGCGGGAGGGCCCGATGAGCAGTTCTTC; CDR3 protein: CASTEGLAGGPDEQFF
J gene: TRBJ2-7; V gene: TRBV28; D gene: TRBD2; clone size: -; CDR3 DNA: TGTGCCAGCAGGAGACTAGCGTCACAGTACTTC; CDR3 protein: CASRRLASQYF
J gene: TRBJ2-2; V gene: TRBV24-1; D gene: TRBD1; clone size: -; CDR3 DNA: TGTGCCACCAGTGATCTCGACAGGGTTGGAACCGGGGAGCTGTTTTTT; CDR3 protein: CATSDLDRVGTGELFF
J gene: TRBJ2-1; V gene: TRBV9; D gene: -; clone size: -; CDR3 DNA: TGTGCCAGCAGCGTAGGTTCAGCCTACAATGAGCAGTTCTTC; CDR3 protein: CASSVGSAYNEQFF
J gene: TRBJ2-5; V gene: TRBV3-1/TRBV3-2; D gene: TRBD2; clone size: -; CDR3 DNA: TGTGCCAGCAGCCAAGATAGGCTAGCGGGAGCCCCGCCAGGGGAGACCCAGTACTTC; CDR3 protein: CASSQDRLAGAPPGETQYF
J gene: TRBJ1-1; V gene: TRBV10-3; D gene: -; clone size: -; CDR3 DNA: TGTGCCATCAGTGAGTCTCCGGTATTGCAGACTCGGGACACTGAAGCTTTCTTT; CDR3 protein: CAISESPVLQTRDTEAFF
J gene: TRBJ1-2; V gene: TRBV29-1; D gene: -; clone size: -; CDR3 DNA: TGCAGCGTTGAAAAGGCAGTCGGACAGCTTGGCTACACCTTC; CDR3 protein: CSVEKAVGQLGYTF
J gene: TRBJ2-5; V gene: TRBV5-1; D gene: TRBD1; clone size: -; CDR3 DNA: TGCGCCAGCAGCACCTGGGACAGCCAAGAGACCCAGTACTTC; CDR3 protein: CASSTWDSQETQYF
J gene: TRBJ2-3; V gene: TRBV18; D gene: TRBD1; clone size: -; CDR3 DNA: TGTGCCAGCTCGACAGGGTTCACAGATACGCAGTATTTT; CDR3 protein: CASSTGFTDTQYF
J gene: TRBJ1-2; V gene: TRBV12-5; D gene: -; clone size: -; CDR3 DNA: TGTGCTAGTGGTTCGACAGTTAACTATGGCTACACCTTC; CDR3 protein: CASGSTVNYGYTF
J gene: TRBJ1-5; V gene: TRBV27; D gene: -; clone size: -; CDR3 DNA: TGTGCCAGCAGAGGACGACAGATTGAATCGGAGCCCCAGCATTTT; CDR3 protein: CASRGRQIESEPQHF
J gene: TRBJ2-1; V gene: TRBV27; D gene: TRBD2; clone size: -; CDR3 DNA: TGTGCCAGCGTAGCGGGAGGCCATGAGCAGTTCTTC; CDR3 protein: CASVAGGHEQFF
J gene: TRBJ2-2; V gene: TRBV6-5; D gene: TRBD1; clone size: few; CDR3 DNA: TGTGCCAGCACTTCGGGACAGACGAACACCGGGGAGCTGTTTTTT; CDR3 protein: CASTSGQTNTGELFF
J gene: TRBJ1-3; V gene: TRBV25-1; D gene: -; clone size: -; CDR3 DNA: TGTGCCAGCAGTGTGACTGCTGGAAACACCATATATTTT; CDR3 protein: CASSVTAGNTIYF
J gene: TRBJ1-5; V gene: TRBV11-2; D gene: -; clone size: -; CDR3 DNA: TGTGCCAGCAGCTTAGATCCCGCGGGGGCTGGGCAGCCCCAGCATTTT; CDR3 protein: CASSLDPAGAGQPQHF
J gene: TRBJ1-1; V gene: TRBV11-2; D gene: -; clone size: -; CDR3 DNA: TGTGCCAGCAGCTTAGGACTTAAGGTGACTGAAGCTTTCTTT; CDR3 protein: CASSLGLKVTEAFF
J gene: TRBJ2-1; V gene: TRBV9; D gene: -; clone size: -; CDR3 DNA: TGTGCCAGCAGCGTTACAGGGAATCTATACAATGAGCAGTTCTTC; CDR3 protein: CASSVTGNLYNEQFF
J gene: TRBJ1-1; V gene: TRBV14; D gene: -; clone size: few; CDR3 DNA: TGTGCCAGCAGCCAAGTGGGGGGGCTGGTTCCTGAAGCTTTCTTT; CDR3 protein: CASSQVGGLVPEAFF
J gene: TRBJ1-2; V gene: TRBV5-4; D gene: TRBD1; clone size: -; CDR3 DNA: TGTGCCAGCAGCTTGGCCGAGGGACAGGGGAACTATGGCTACACCTTC; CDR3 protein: CASSLAEGQGNYGYTF
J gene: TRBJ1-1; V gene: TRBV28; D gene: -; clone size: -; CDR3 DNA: TGTGCCAGCAGTTCCCGGACAAGGGGTTCCTTT; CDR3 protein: CASSSRTRGSF
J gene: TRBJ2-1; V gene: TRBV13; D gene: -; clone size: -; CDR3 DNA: TGTGCCAGCAGCTTAGCGGGGGACTCCTACAATGAGCAGTTCTTC; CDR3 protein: CASSLAGDSYNEQFF
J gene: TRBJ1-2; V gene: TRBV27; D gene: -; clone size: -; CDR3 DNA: TGTGCCAGTCACGGGACGGGGACTTATGGCTACACCTTC; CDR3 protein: CASHGTGTYGYTF
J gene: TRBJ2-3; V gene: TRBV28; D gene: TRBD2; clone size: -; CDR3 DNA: TGTGCCACCTCGGGACTAGCGGGAGACACAGATACGCAGTATTTT; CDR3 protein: CATSGLAGDTDTQYF
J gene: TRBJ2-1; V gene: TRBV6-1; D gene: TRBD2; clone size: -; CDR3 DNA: TGTGCCAGCAGTGAATTAAGGGGGGCTAGCGGGAATTTCTTC; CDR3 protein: CASSELRGASGNFF
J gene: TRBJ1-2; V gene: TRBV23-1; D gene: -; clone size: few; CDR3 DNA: TGCGCCAGCAGTCATGGACACGCGACATCTAACTATGGCTACACCTTC; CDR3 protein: CASSHGHATSNYGYTF
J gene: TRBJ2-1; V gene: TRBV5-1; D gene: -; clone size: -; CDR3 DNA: TGCGCCAGCAGCCAGTTAAATGAGCAGTTCTTC; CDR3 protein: CASSQLNEQFF
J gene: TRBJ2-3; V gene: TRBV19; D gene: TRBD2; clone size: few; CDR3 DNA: TGTGCCAGTAGACGCGGGAGGGCAAATACGCAGTATTTT; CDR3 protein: CASRRGRANTQYF
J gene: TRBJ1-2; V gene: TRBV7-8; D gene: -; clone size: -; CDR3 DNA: TGTGCCAGCAGCCCTACCACTAACAGGGTTGAGGATGGCTACACCTTC; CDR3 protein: CASSPTTNRVEDGYTF
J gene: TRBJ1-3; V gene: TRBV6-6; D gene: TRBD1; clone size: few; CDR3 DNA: TGTGCCAGCAGTCAGACCGGGACAGGGTTTCGCTACCCCTCTGGAAACACCATATATTTT; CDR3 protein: CASSQTGTGFRYPSGNTIYF
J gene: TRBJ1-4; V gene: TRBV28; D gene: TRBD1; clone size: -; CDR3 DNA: TGTGCCAGCAGCCCGATTTATTACTTAGACAGGGTGGCTGAAAAACTGTTTTTT; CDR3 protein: CASSPIYYLDRVAEKLFF
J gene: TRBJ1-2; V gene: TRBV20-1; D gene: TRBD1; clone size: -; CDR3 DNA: TGCAGATCTGGACAGGGAGGAGGCTACACCTTC; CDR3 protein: CRSGQGGGYTF
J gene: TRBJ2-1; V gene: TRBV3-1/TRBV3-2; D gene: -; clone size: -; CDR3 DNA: TGTGCCAGCAGATTAGCAGAGGAGCAGTTCTTC; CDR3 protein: CASRLAEEQFF
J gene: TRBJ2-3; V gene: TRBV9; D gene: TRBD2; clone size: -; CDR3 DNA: TGTGCCAGCAGTGCGACGGGACTAGCTGCAGATACGCAGTATTTT; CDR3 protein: CASSATGLAADTQYF
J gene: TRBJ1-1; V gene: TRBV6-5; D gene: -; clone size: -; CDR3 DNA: TGTGCCAGCAGTTTCGTACAGGGAGACGTAGCTTTCTTT; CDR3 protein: CASSFVQGDVAFF
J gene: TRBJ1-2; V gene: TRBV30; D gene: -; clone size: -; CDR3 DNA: TGTGCCTGGAGTGTACGGGGTGGCTACACCTTC; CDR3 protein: CAWSVRGGYTF
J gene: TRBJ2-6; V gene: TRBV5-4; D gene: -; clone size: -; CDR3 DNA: TGTGCCAGCAGCGGGGGGGCGGGCCCGGTGAGTGGGGCCAACGTCCTGACTTTC; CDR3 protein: CASSGGAGPVSGANVLTF
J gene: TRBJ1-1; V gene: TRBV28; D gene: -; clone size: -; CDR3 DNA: TGTGCCAGCAGTCTGACAGGCACGAACACTGAAGCTTTCTTT; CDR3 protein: CASSLTGTNTEAFF
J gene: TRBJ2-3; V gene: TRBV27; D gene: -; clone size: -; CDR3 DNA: TGTGCCAGCAGTTCAAACAGGATACCCACAGATACGCAGTATTTT; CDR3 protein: CASSSNRIPTDTQYF
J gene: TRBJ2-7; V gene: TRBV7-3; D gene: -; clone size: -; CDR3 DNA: TGTGCCAGCAGCCTAGGAATAGGCAACTCCTACGAGCAGTACTTC; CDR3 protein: CASSLGIGNSYEQYF
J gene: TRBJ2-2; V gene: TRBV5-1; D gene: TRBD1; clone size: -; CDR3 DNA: TGCGCCAGCAGGAAACAGGGGACCAACACCGGGGAGCTGTTTTTT; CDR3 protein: CASRKQGTNTGELFF
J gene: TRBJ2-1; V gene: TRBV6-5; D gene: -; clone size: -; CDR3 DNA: TGTGCCAGCAGCCCCGGGACAACCTCCTACAATGAGCAGTTCTTC; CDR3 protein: CASSPGTTSYNEQFF
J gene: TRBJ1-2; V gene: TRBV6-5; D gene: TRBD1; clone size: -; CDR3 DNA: TGTGCCAGTCCGGGACAGAACTATGGCTACACCTTC; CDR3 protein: CASPGQNYGYTF
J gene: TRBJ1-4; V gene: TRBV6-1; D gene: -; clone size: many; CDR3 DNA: TGTGCCAGCAGCGAAGAGCTGGGCCCTAACGAAAAACTGTTTTTT; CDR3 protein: CASSEELGPNEKLFF
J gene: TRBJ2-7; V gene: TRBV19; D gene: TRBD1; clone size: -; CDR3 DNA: TGTGCCAGTAGTATAGATCCCACCCTTGACCTTACCGGGACAGGGTACGAGCAGTACTTC; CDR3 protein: CASSIDPTLDLTGTGYEQYF
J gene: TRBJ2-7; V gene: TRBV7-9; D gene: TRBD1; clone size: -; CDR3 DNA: TGTGCCAGCAGCTTAGGGAACGCCGGGGACAGAAGCTACGAGCAGTACTTC; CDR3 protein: CASSLGNAGDRSYEQYF
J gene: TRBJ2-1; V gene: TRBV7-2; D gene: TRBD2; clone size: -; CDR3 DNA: TGTGCCAGCAGCAACCTCGGGAGCGGGAGACGCGAGCAGTTCTTC; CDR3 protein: CASSNLGSGRREQFF
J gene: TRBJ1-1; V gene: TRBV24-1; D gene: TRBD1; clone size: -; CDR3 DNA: TGTGCCACCAGACAGGGGAAGAACACTGAAGCTTTCTTT; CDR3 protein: CATRQGKNTEAFF
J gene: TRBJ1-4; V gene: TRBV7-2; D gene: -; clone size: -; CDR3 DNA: TGTGCCAGCAGCTTAGCGAGGGGAGGTAATGAAAAACTGTTTTTT; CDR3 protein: CASSLARGGNEKLFF
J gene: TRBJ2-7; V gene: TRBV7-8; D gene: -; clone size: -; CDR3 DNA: TGTGCCAGCAGCCGGGATCAAGGGGAGCAGTACTTC; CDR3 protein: CASSRDQGEQYF
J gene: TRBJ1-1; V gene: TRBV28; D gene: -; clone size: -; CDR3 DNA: TGTGCCAGCAGTTTGGGGGGGAGGAACGCTGAAGCTTTCTTT; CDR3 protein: CASSLGGRNAEAFF
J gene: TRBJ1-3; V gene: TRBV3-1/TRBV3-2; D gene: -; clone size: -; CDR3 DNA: TGTGCCAGCAGCCAGTGGACAGCCTCTGGAAACACCATATATTTT; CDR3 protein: CASSQWTASGNTIYF
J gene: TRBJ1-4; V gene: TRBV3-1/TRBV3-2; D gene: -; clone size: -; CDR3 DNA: TGTGCCAGCAGCCAAGATCAGGGGATAGGGGGAAATAATGAAAAACTGTTTTTT; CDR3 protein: CASSQDQGIGGNNEKLFF
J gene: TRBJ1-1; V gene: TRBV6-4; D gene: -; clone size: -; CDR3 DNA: TGTGCCAGCAGTGACCTGGCGAACACTGAAGCTTTCTTT; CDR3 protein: CASSDLANTEAFF